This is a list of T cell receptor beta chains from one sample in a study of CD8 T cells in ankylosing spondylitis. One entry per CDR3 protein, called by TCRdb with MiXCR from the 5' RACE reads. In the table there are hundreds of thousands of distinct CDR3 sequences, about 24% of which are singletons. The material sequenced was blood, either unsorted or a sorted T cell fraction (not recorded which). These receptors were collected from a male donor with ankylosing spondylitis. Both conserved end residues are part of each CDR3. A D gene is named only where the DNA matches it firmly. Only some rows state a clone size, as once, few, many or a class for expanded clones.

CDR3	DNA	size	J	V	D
CAWSLLGNTEAFF	TGTGCCTGGAGTCTTCTGGGGAACACTGAAGCTTTCTTT	.	TRBJ1-1	TRBV30	.
CSARVSGTGRRLYEQYF	TGCAGTGCTAGAGTAAGTGGTACCGGACGTCGACTTTACGAGCAGTACTTC	few	TRBJ2-7	TRBV20-1	.
CASSLASGGWETQYF	TGCGCCAGCAGCTTGGCTTCGGGAGGGTGGGAGACCCAGTACTTC	.	TRBJ2-5	TRBV5-1	TRBD2
CASSSGGTSGSSADTQYF	TGCGCCAGCAGCTCGGGGGGGACTAGCGGGAGTAGCGCAGATACGCAGTATTTT	.	TRBJ2-3	TRBV5-1	TRBD2
CASSQDILRDRAQGNTEAFF	TGCGCCAGCAGCCAAGATATATTACGGGACAGAGCTCAGGGGAACACTGAAGCTTTCTTT	.	TRBJ1-1	TRBV4-1	TRBD1
CSARAGSGAYNEQFF	TGCAGTGCTAGAGCAGGGAGCGGAGCTTACAATGAGCAGTTCTTC	.	TRBJ2-1	TRBV20-1	.
CASSSPPGGGHNEQFF	TGTGCCAGCAGTTCGCCGCCAGGGGGGGGACACAATGAGCAGTTCTTC	many	TRBJ2-1	TRBV28	.
CASSLGTGRWNEQFF	TGTGCCAGCAGCTTAGGGACAGGGAGGTGGAATGAGCAGTTCTTC	.	TRBJ2-1	TRBV7-2	TRBD1
CASSYPVGYEQYF	TGTGCCAGCAGTTACCCTGTCGGCTACGAGCAGTACTTC	few	TRBJ2-7	TRBV6-2/TRBV6-3	.
CASEGGLASDTQYF	TGTGCCAGCGAGGGGGGACTAGCCTCAGATACGCAGTATTTT	few	TRBJ2-3	TRBV7-9	TRBD2
CASSLAGTGSTQYF	TGTGCCAGCAGCTTGGCCGGGACAGGGAGTACCCAGTACTTC	.	TRBJ2-5	TRBV7-7	TRBD1
CASSLGLFSGEKLFF	TGTGCCAGCAGCTTGGGGCTCTTTTCAGGGGAAAAACTGTTTTTT	.	TRBJ1-4	TRBV5-6	.
CSANPAGGLNEQFF	TGCAGTGCTAACCCAGCGGGAGGGTTAAATGAGCAGTTCTTC	few	TRBJ2-1	TRBV20-1	TRBD2
CASSVSSGTDTQYF	TGTGCCAGCAGCGTCTCGAGCGGCACAGATACGCAGTATTTT	few	TRBJ2-3	TRBV9	.
CASSITNEEKLFF	TGCGCCAGCAGCATCACGAACGAAGAAAAACTGTTTTTT	many	TRBJ1-4	TRBV5-1	.
CAWRGDSSSLEAFF	TGTGCCTGGAGGGGGGACAGCTCTTCCCTTGAAGCTTTCTTT	few	TRBJ1-1	TRBV30	TRBD1
CATRDVYGYTF	TGTGCCACCCGGGACGTCTATGGCTACACCTTC	.	TRBJ1-2	TRBV10-3	.
CASIPFEGTEAFF	TGTGCCAGCATCCCCTTCGAGGGCACTGAAGCTTTCTTT	.	TRBJ1-1	TRBV7-9	.
CSARGGQGPYNEQFF	TGCAGTGCTAGAGGTGGACAGGGCCCGTACAATGAGCAGTTCTTC	.	TRBJ2-1	TRBV20-1	TRBD1
CASSYHGGREKLFF	TGTGCCAGCAGCTATCACGGGGGTAGAGAAAAACTGTTTTTT	few	TRBJ1-4	TRBV7-9	.
CSASSGTGDQPQHF	TGCAGTGCTAGTTCCGGGACAGGGGATCAGCCCCAGCATTTT	.	TRBJ1-5	TRBV20-1	TRBD1
CASSWVGGRTDTQYF	TGCGCCAGCAGCTGGGTGGGCGGACGCACAGATACGCAGTATTTT	few	TRBJ2-3	TRBV5-1	.
CASSGTSGSVGTQYF	TGTGCCAGCAGCGGGACTAGCGGGTCCGTGGGTACGCAGTATTTT	.	TRBJ2-3	TRBV5-6	TRBD2
CASSQDFKDRPNTEAFF	TGTGCCAGCAGCCAAGATTTTAAGGACAGGCCGAACACTGAAGCTTTCTTT	.	TRBJ1-1	TRBV4-2	TRBD1
CASSTGLAGNQETQYF	TGTGCCAGCAGTACCGGACTAGCGGGAAACCAAGAGACCCAGTACTTC	few	TRBJ2-5	TRBV5-5	TRBD2